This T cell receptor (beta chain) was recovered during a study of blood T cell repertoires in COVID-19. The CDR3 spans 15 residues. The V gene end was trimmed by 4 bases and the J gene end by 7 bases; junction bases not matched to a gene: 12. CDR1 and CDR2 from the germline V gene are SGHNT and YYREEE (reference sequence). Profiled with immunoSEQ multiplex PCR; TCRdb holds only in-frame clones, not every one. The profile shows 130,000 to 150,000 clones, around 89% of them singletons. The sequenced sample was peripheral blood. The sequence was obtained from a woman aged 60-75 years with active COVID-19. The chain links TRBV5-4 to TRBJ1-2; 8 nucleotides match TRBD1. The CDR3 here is CASSPLTGAVGGYTF. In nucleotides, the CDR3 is TGTGCCAGCAGCCCTTTGACAGGGGCGGTGGGTGGCTACACCTTC. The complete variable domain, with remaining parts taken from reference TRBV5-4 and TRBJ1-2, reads ETGVTQSPTHLIKTRGQQVTLRCSSQSGHNTVSWYQQALGQGPQFIFQYYREEENGRGNFPPRFSGLQFPNYSSELNVNALELDDSALYLCASSPLTGAVGGYTFGSGTRLTVV.